What follows are 31 T cell receptor beta chains derived from one specimen sequenced in a study of persistence of HIV-infected CD4 T cells. Lysates of CMV-infected fibroblasts at roughly 10 ug/mL stimulated these cells. Memory cells lacking CD40L and CD69 with high CD45RO were sorted. Sequencing used immunoSEQ version 4 in survey mode. Using immunoSEQ multiplex PCR, the repertoire was profiled, and TCRdb retains in-frame clones only, with some absent. The sample carries 25,000 to 35,000 clones, 80% to 90% recorded once. Antigens of these TCRs are unknown. Material: CD4+ T cells sorted from PBMCs after roughly 17-hour stimulation, obtained from a patient who received antiretroviral therapy. The origin of the receptors is an adult man with HIV who was CMV-seropositive.

The rearrangement uses TRBV12-3 or TRBV12-4 and TRBJ2-7; 9 bases are shared with TRBD1. The CDR3 has 12 amino acids. V lost 6 bases and J lost 6; bases outside the gene matches: 3. CDR3 bases: TGTGCCAGCAGCCGACAGGGGGGCGAGCAGTACTTC. This codes for CASSRQGGEQYF.

The gene calls are TRBV10-2 and TRBJ1-2; no clear D. The germline V gene encodes CDR1 WSHSY and CDR2 SAAADI. V lost 4 bases, J lost 2 bases, and 5 bases lay in between. The CDR3 totals 12 residues. CDR3 protein: CASSGQNYGYTF. DNA for the CDR3: TGCGCCAGCAGTGGGCAGAACTATGGCTACACCTTC.

The chain employs TRBV7-3 and TRBJ2-1; 9 positions match TRBD2. The ends lost 3 bases at V and 5 bases at J; junction bases unmatched: 5. The CDR3 has 15 residues. Per the germline V gene, CDR1 is SGHTA and CDR2 is FQGTGA. CDR3 bases: TGTGCCAGCAGCTTCAGCGGGGGGTTGAACAATGAGCAGTTCTTC. Translating gives CASSFSGGLNNEQFF.

The gene calls are TRBV19 and TRBJ1-3; D is uncertain. CDR1 and CDR2 (germline): LNHDA, SQIVND (reference sequence). The CDR3 loop spans 16 amino acids. Between the trimmed V and J ends, which lost 5 bases and 3 bases, there was a span of 17 bases. The DNA of the CDR3 is TGTGCCAGTAGTGCTCAACTCCTGACCGGTGGAAACACCATATATTTT. Residues: CASSAQLLTGGNTIYF.

The CDR3 sequence: CASSRVVTDTQYF. The CDR3 DNA reads TGTGCCAGCAGCCGCGTGGTTACAGATACGCAGTATTTT. V gene TRBV7-3 combines with J gene TRBJ2-3; D not certain. The CDR3 runs 13 residues. The ends were cut back, 5 bases at V and 3 bases at J, with 9 bases in the middle. Germline CDR1 and CDR2: SGHTA and FQGTGA.

This chain uses TRBV11-3 with TRBJ1-6; D unresolved. From germline, CDR1 is SGHNT and CDR2 YENEEA. The CDR3 runs 13 residues. Trimming took 5 bases from V and 7 from J, leaving 9 bases between them. CDR3 amino acids: CASSPGSNSPLHF. DNA for the CDR3: TGTGCCAGCAGCCCCGGGTCGAATTCACCCCTCCACTTT.

This clone was seen once. The V and J genes are TRBV5-1 and TRBJ2-2, with TRBD2 identical over 7 bases. This CDR3 is 14 amino acids long. The germline V gene encodes CDR1 SGHRS and CDR2 YFSETQ. V shed 0 bases and J 6 bases; nucleotides not matched to a gene: 2. The CDR3 nucleotides read TGCGCCAGCAGCTTGGAAGCGGGGTCCGGGGAGCTGTTTTTT. Translated, it gives CASSLEAGSGELFF.

The gene calls are TRBV20-1 and TRBJ2-7; no firm D call. CDR1 and CDR2 from the germline V gene are DFQATT and SNEGSKA (reference sequence). Between the trimmed V and J ends, which lost 5 bases and 0 bases, there was a span of 5 bases. The CDR3 runs 11 residues. CDR3 coding DNA: TGCAGTGCTCTGATCTCCTACGAGCAGTACTTC. Amino acid sequence: CSALISYEQYF.

The DNA of the CDR3 is TGTGCCAGCAGCGCAGGGTTGGACCTCTACAATGAGCAGTTCTTC. It encodes CASSAGLDLYNEQFF. V gene TRBV7-2 combines with J gene TRBJ2-1; maybe TRBD1 (5 bases). The V and J ends lost 5 bases and 3 bases respectively, with 14 bases between them. Germline values: CDR1 SGHTA, CDR2 FQGNSA. The CDR3 loop spans 15 amino acids.

This chain joins TRBV7-6 and TRBJ2-1; D possibly corresponds to TRBD2 (5 bases). V was trimmed by 0 bases and J by 1 base, leaving 7 bases between them. The germline V gene has CDR1 SGHVS and CDR2 FNYEAQ. The CDR3 is 15 amino acids. The CDR3 reads CASSLARGSYNEQFF. In DNA form, the CDR3 reads TGTGCCAGCAGCTTAGCTCGGGGATCCTACAATGAGCAGTTCTTC.

The chain is built from TRBV7-9 and TRBJ1-2; maybe TRBD1 (6 bases). V lost 1 base and J 4 bases, leaving 13 bases between the germline ends. CDR3 length: 15 amino acids. Per germline, CDR1 SEHNR and CDR2 FQNEAQ (reference sequence). The CDR3 DNA reads TGTGCCAGCAGCTTAGACGTCAGGGGAAGCTATGGCTACACCTTC. This gives the protein CASSLDVRGSYGYTF.

V and J are TRBV18 and TRBJ1-1, with 8 bases aligning to TRBD1. The CDR3 sequence is 15 residues long. V lost 4 bases to trimming and J lost 3 bases; unmatched junction nucleotides: 7. Germline values: CDR1 KGHSH, CDR2 LQKENI. CDR3 nucleotides: TGTGCCAGCTCACTTGGCAGGGGGCGAGACACTGAAGCTTTCTTT. Translating it yields CASSLGRGRDTEAFF.

This clone was detected only a few times. The chain has TRBV7-2 and TRBJ2-3, with TRBD2 identical over 11 bases. The CDR3 is made up of 18 amino acids. With 4 bases clipped from V and 2 bases from J, the junction kept 11 bases outside the gene matches. Germline CDR1 SGHTA, CDR2 FQGNSA. In nucleotides, the CDR3 is TGTGCCAGCAGCTCCACTAGCGGGGGCGGCGGATTCACAGATACGCAGTATTTT. Translating gives CASSSTSGGGGFTDTQYF.

The chain carries TRBV5-1 and TRBJ1-1; D remains ambiguous. The germline V and J ends were trimmed by 0 bases and 2 bases, with 8 bases remaining between them. The germline CDR1 and CDR2 sequences are SGHRS and YFSETQ. The CDR3 length is 14 residues. The CDR3: CASSLDVGNTEAFF. The CDR3 bases are TGCGCCAGCAGCTTGGACGTCGGTAACACTGAAGCTTTCTTT.

The rearrangement joins TRBV6-5 to TRBJ1-5, with a tentative D call TRBD1 (5 bases). The V end was cut by 2 bases, the J end by 6 bases, with 14 bases between. The CDR3 loop spans 15 amino acids. Germline values: CDR1 MNHEY, CDR2 SVGAGI. CDR3 sequence (DNA): TGTGCCAGCAGTTACAATCAGGGTTTCACTCAGCCCCAGCATTTT. This translates into CASSYNQGFTQPQHF.

This chain connects TRBV7-2 to TRBJ1-1; D unclear. From germline, CDR1 is SGHTA and CDR2 FQGNSA. The length of the CDR3 is 14 residues. Trimming took off 5 bases at V and 2 bases at J, with 12 bases between the two ends. CDR3: CASSPGDLNTEAFF. CDR3 sequence (DNA): TGTGCCAGCAGCCCCGGAGACTTAAACACTGAAGCTTTCTTT.

The chain has TRBV18 and TRBJ2-5; the D gene could be TRBD1 or TRBD2 (5 bases each). The V gene lost 1 base and the J gene lost 2 bases, with 11 bases spanning the gap. In germline, CDR1 is KGHSH, CDR2 LQKENI. CDR3 length: 15 residues. The CDR3 reads CASSPLQDLQETQYF. DNA for the CDR3: TGTGCCAGCTCACCACTACAGGACTTACAAGAGACCCAGTACTTC.

This clone was observed a handful of times. CDR3 sequence reads: CASSLHGLAGNTDTQYF. As DNA, the CDR3 is TGTGCCAGCAGTCTTCATGGACTAGCGGGGAACACAGATACGCAGTATTTT. This chain uses TRBV6-6 with TRBJ2-3; 12 bases are shared with TRBD2. Germline lookup yields CDR1 MNHNY and CDR2 SVGAGI (reference sequence). There are 17 residues in the CDR3. Losses at the gene ends were 5 bases for V and 2 bases for J; bases not matched to a gene: 8.

V and J are TRBV3-1 (or the pseudogene TRBV3-2) and TRBJ1-6; TRBD1 matches at 7 bases. Germline loops: CDR1 LGHDT, CDR2 YNNKEL (reference sequence). CDR3 length equals 12 residues. V lost 7 bases, J lost 11 bases, and 5 bases stayed unmatched. CDR3 in amino acids: CASNLGQTPLHF. The CDR3 coding sequence is TGTGCCAGCAACCTGGGACAGACACCCCTCCACTTT.

The chain couples TRBV19 to TRBJ2-7; D call uncertain. The CDR3 is 11 residues long. Trimming took off 11 bases at V and 3 bases at J, with 11 bases between the two ends. CDR1 is LNHDA and CDR2 is SQIVND in the germline V gene (reference sequence). CDR3 amino acids: CASADRYEQYF. Written as DNA, the CDR3 is TGTGCCTCGGCGGACCGCTACGAGCAGTACTTC.

This clone appeared a single time. The V and J genes are TRBV30 and TRBJ1-3; D is perhaps TRBD1 (6 bases). Per germline, CDR1 GTSNPN and CDR2 SVGIG (reference sequence). V was clipped by 2 bases and J by 0 bases, with 14 bases between them. The CDR3 runs to 16 residues. CDR3 residues: CAWSTGTPNSGNTIYF. In DNA form, the CDR3 reads TGTGCCTGGAGTACCGGGACACCAAACTCTGGAAACACCATATATTTT.

J is TRBJ1-5 and V is TRBV7-9; a weak D match, TRBD1 (5 bases). V lost 5 bases, J lost 3 bases, and 11 bases lay in between. The CDR3 is 14 amino acids. Germline-derived CDR1 and CDR2 are SEHNR and FQNEAQ (reference sequence). This CDR3 reads CASSPDSVNQPQHF. In nucleotides, the CDR3 is TGTGCCAGCAGCCCCGACAGCGTCAATCAGCCCCAGCATTTT. The complete variable domain, with remaining parts taken from reference TRBV7-9 and TRBJ1-5, reads DTGVSQNPRHKITKRGQNVTFRCDPISEHNRLYWYRQTLGQGPEFLTYFQNEAQLEKSRLLSDRFSAERPKGSFSTLEIQRTEQGDSAMYLCASSPDSVNQPQHFGDGTRLSIL.

CDR3: CASSRRDEAFF. CDR3 DNA: TGTGCCAGCAGCCGTCGGGACGAAGCTTTCTTT. The gene calls are TRBV12-3 or TRBV12-4 and TRBJ1-1; the D gene is possibly TRBD1 (5 bases). CDR3 size: 11 residues. The V and J ends lost 6 bases and 8 bases respectively, with 10 bases between them.

The table lists this clone with a few counts. This sequence joins TRBV5-4 and TRBJ2-5, with D hard to call. Deletions cut 1 base from V and 3 bases from J, with 10 bases between. There are 14 residues in the CDR3. Germline CDR1 and CDR2: SGHNT and YYREEE (reference sequence). For the CDR3, the DNA is TGTGCCAGCAGCTTGAGGTGGGGAAAAGAGACCCAGTACTTC. This sequence encodes CASSLRWGKETQYF.

This clone was counted a few times. This chain connects TRBV5-6 to TRBJ2-3; D could derive from TRBD1 or TRBD2 (5 bases each). Germline CDR1 SGHDT, CDR2 YYEEEE. The V end was cut by 4 bases, the J end by 1 base, with 13 bases between. This CDR3 has 15 residues. This CDR3 is CASSGGPTGTDTQYF. CDR3 bases: TGTGCCAGCAGCGGGGGTCCCACGGGCACAGATACGCAGTATTTT.

The CDR3 region has the DNA TGTGCCAGTACCTATACAATAGACGGCTATGGCTACACCTTC. Amino acids: CASTYTIDGYGYTF. V gene TRBV19 combines with J gene TRBJ1-2, with no clear D. This CDR3 comprises 14 residues. Germline assignment: CDR1 LNHDA and CDR2 SQIVND (reference sequence). V gave up 7 bases and J gave up 4 bases, with 16 bases separating them.

This rearrangement joins TRBV7-3 to TRBJ2-1; D is possibly TRBD1 or TRBD2 (5 bases each). Germline-derived CDR1 and CDR2 are SGHTA and FQGTGA. V was clipped by 5 bases and J by 8 bases, with 16 bases between them. This CDR3 spans 14 amino acids. CDR3 sequence reads: CASSEGPTVDEQFF. In DNA, the CDR3 is TGTGCCAGCAGCGAGGGACCAACGGTTGATGAGCAGTTCTTC. The full variable domain, its missing parts supplied by reference TRBV7-3 and TRBJ2-1, is GAGVSQTPSNKVTEKGKYVELRCDPISGHTALYWYRQSLGQGPEFLIYFQGTGAADDSGLPNDRFFAVRPEGSVSTLKIQRTERGDSAVYLCASSEGPTVDEQFFGPGTRLTVL.

The chain recombines TRBV7-6 with TRBJ1-2, with D unclear. Germline V gene sequence: CDR1 SGHVS, CDR2 FNYEAQ. The CDR3 is 15 amino acids. V was shortened by 1 base and J by 0 bases, with 9 bases between the two germline ends. The CDR3 is CASSLEGGSNYGYTF. For the CDR3, the DNA is TGTGCCAGCAGCTTAGAGGGAGGGTCTAACTATGGCTACACCTTC. The whole variable domain, filled in from reference TRBV7-6 and TRBJ1-2, reads GAGVSQSPRYKVTKRGQDVALRCDPISGHVSLYWYRQALGQGPEFLTYFNYEAQQDKSGLPNDRFSAERPEGSISTLTIQRTEQRDSAMYRCASSLEGGSNYGYTFGSGTRLTVV.

This sequence joins TRBV5-1 and TRBJ2-2; D gene ambiguous. CDR1 is SGHRS and CDR2 is YFSETQ in the germline V gene. V was trimmed by 4 bases and J by 8 bases, leaving 18 bases between them. The CDR3 consists of 15 residues. The CDR3 DNA is TGCGCCAGCAGCAACAGACCGGGCCCAGGAGGGGAGCTGTTTTTT. This sequence encodes CASSNRPGPGGELFF.

V usage is TRBV30 and J usage is TRBJ2-3, with 8 bases fitting TRBD1. Looked up from germline, CDR1 is GTSNPN and CDR2 is SVGIG (reference sequence). This CDR3 contains 15 residues. J was trimmed by 0 bases and V by 1 base; bases with no gene match: 3. Here the CDR3 DNA reads TGTGCCTGGAGTGCTGGACAGGGAAGCACAGATACGCAGTATTTT. It yields the protein CAWSAGQGSTDTQYF.

This clone was recorded a few times. The chain uses TRBV4-1 and TRBJ2-5, with 7 bases fitting TRBD2. Germline assignment: CDR1 MGHRA and CDR2 YSYEKL. With 1 base clipped from V and 4 bases from J, the junction kept 3 bases outside the gene matches. The CDR3 contains 14 residues. CDR3: CASSQASGGETQYF. The CDR3 DNA sequence: TGCGCCAGCAGCCAAGCATCGGGGGGAGAGACCCAGTACTTC.